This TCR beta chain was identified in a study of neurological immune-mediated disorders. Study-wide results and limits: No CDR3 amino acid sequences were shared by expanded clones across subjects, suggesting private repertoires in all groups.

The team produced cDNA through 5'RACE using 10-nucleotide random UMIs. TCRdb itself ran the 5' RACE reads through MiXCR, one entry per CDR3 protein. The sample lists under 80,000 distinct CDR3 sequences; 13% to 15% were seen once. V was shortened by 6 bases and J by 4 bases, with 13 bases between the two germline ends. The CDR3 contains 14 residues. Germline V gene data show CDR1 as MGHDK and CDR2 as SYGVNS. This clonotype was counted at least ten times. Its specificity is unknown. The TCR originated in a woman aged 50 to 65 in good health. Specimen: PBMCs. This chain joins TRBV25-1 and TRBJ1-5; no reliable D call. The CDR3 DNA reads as TGTGCCAGCAGCGCCCCCGGTGGGAATCAGCCCCAGCATTTT. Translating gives CASSAPGGNQPQHF.